This entry lists 5 T cell receptor beta chains sequenced from one sample in a study of T cells in narcolepsy. TCRdb's table, derived via immunoSEQ multiplex PCR, lists solely in-frame clones and lacks some. The sample has around 34,000 clones; around 77% are singletons. The source material was memory (CD45RA-) CD4+ T cells from blood. The source of these receptors is a human donor in good health.

This chain links TRBV7-8 with TRBJ2-7; a possible D gene is TRBD2 (6 bases). V shed 3 bases and J shed 2 bases, with 17 bases lying between them. Germline V lookup: CDR1 SGHVS, CDR2 FQNEAQ. The CDR3 spans 16 residues. The CDR3 DNA reads TGTGCCAGCAGCTTCTTGGGACTTCCAGCGGCCTACGAGCAGTACTTC. This sequence encodes CASSFLGLPAAYEQYF.

A word on this clone: One junction end does not reproduce the germline sequence, and a read error may be involved. The chain combines TRBV2 with TRBJ2-5; tentative D call: TRBD2 (6 bases). Germline V gene sequence: CDR1 SNHLY, CDR2 FYNNEI. The CDR3 spans 14 residues. Written as DNA, the CDR3 is TGTGCCGGCAGTGAGGGACTTTTCCAAGAGACCCAGTACTTC. Translated: CAGSEGLFQETQYF. Filled out from reference TRBV2 and TRBJ2-5, the complete variable domain reads EPEVTQTPSHQVTQMGQEVILRCVPISNHLYFYWYRQILGQKVEFLVSFYNNEISEKSEIFDDQFSVERPDGSNFTLKIRSTKLEDSAMYFCAGSEGLFQETQYFGPGTRLLVL.

J is TRBJ2-1 and V is TRBV7-2, with TRBD2 identical over 11 bases. The CDR3 is 16 residues long. Germline V gene data show CDR1 as SGHTA and CDR2 as FQGNSA. V was pared by 4 bases and J by 7 bases, with 9 bases of the junction left unmatched. CDR3 in DNA: TGTGCCAGCAGCTCCAATAGCGGGAGGGCCTGGAATGAGCAGTTCTTC. Translating it yields CASSSNSGRAWNEQFF.

As for this clone: A junction boundary mismatches the germline segment, possibly from a read error. Other nucleotide sequences in the sample specify the same CDR3. This chain links TRBV6-1 with TRBJ1-5; 10 bases agree with TRBD1. The CDR3 has 16 residues. In germline, CDR1 is MNHNS, CDR2 SASEGT. Here the CDR3 DNA reads TGCGCCAGCAGTGAAGCTCCGGGACAGGGGTATCAGCCCCAGCATTTT. This encodes CASSEAPGQGYQPQHF.

This clone counts as medium-sized (0.01 to 0.1%). The chain has TRBV6-1 and TRBJ1-5; 8 bases match TRBD1. Germline CDR1 and CDR2: MNHNS and SASEGT. J was trimmed by 4 bases and V by 6 bases; bases with no gene match: 8. This CDR3 is 15 amino acids long. The CDR3 sequence is CASRQWTGFNQPQHF. CDR3 in DNA: TGTGCCAGCAGACAATGGACAGGGTTTAATCAGCCCCAGCATTTT.